This T cell receptor beta chain was found in a study of T cell responses to AZD1222 COVID-19 vaccine (dated by TCRdb to 2020 to 2023). Regarding the research as a whole: A total of over 230 trial participants underwent TCR sequencing, of whom approximately 210 received two doses of AZD1222 and about 26 received two doses of the MenACWY control vaccine. Enrollment into the trials was organized by age into subgroups of 18-55, 56-69 and 70-plus years, and those subgroups contained roughly 140, 27 and 60 TCR-sequenced participants, respectively. The investigation overall reported the following: The 56-69-year group was small, and its depth increase did not reach significance, likely because of low power. The vaccine-associated CD4 TCRs covered the entire spike protein, and the dominant responses fell in regions 160-218 and 743-854. Spike-specific TCR breadth and depth rose significantly after two AZD1222 doses compared with day 0 and with MenACWY recipients. Most participants were white British and females outnumbered males, and the authors suggested that clonal diversity may have been underestimated. Conclusions about previously exposed vaccinees were limited because only six AZD1222 recipients were SARS-CoV-2 seropositive at baseline. Because no day 14 peak-response samples were available, repertoires were characterized only after the peak T cell response. Reportedly, almost half of the unique spike-specific TCRs recognized epitopes lying outside the regions that are mutated in the B.1.351 and B.1.1.7 variants.

The CDR3 regions of human TCRbeta chains were subjected to immunosequencing. The study's own analysis went as follows. TCRs in the repertoires were compared against a reference library of SARS-CoV-2-specific TCRs that had been generated with the MIRA antigen-specificity platform. Breadth was defined as the fraction of unique TCRs that were SARS-CoV-2-associated. Depth was defined as the fraction of total T cells that were SARS-CoV-2-associated. Each spike-specific TCR was assigned to its reactive spike region and to a CD4 or CD8 class using the MIRA data. Log10-transformed breadth and depth values were compared by one-way ANOVA with Sidak's multiple comparisons tests. Here the immuneACCESS table is served through TCRdb, limited to in-frame sequences with V and J called. Missing clones are a known gap in these copies; in checked studies unresolved V genes cover under half, and the rest lacks a known reason. V and J calls and clone size follow that table, whereas D and trimming were derived from the DNA. The sample table records 95,000 to 100,000 clones; 70% to 90% of these occur just once. The leading ten clones occupy 10% of the sample.

CDR1 and CDR2 were assigned from the germline V gene as SGHRS and YFSETQ. V loses 3 bases at its end and J loses 3 bases; junction bases beyond the gene matches: 1. The CDR3, cysteine through phenylalanine, is 15 amino acids long. Only the CDR3 DNA is retained, 45 bases long and in frame from the first base. In the paper's terms, the time point label means: about 28 days (+/-7) after the second vaccine dose. AZD1222 recipients with second doses at about 4 weeks or about 12 weeks were pooled, because spike-specific TCR depth and breadth did not differ between schedules. Vaccinee samples were obtained from the UK trials COV001 and COV002, which included a single-blind randomized controlled phase 2/3 trial of AZD1222 (ChAdOx1 nCoV-19) in healthy adults. Trial participant PBMC samples were collected at day 0 and day 28 after the second dose for TCRbeta chain sequencing. A remark on this clone: The specificity of this receptor is unknown. Per-nucleotide qualities are absent, and no much larger clonotype sits a single base away.

The clonotype was recovered from an adult who received the AZD1222 COVID-19 vaccine. Sequencing was performed on peripheral blood, taken 28 days after the second AZD1222 dose. The V gene is TRBV5-1 and the J gene is TRBJ2-1; 12 middle bases align to TRBD2. The bases read TGCGCCAGCAGCTGGACTAGCGGGATCTACAATGAGCAGTTCTTC. Its protein is CASSWTSGIYNEQFF.